The sequence of this T cell receptor (beta chain) was determined in a study of beta chain features in type 1 diabetes. Looking at the study overall: Examination covered fewer than 110 million sorted cells spanning all samples.

Findings of the study overall: The question left open here concerned HLA type influencing TCRB rearrangement.

This clone occurred a few times. Antigen unknown. Reverse transcription of all isolated RNA meant that expressed TCRB transcripts were sequenced. An average of approximately 3.6 million reads was obtained for naive, central memory and regulatory T cell samples. Libraries were prepared by immunoSEQ multiplex PCR; TCRdb keeps only in-frame clonotypes and omits some of them. The sample shows about 320,000 clones, 14% of them seen only once. Germline V gene sequence: CDR1 MNHNS, CDR2 SASEGT. This CDR3 is built from 15 residues. V lost 8 bases, J lost 2 bases, and 16 bases lay in between. Specimen: central memory CD4+ T cells from blood. J is TRBJ1-5 and V is TRBV6-1; perhaps TRBD1 as D (6 bases). The clonotype originates from a young man in good health. CDR3 loop: CASSKGGAGNQPQHF. The CDR3 nucleotides read TGTGCCAGCTCAAAGGGGGGGGCGGGCAATCAGCCCCAGCATTTT.